These T cell receptor beta chains were read from a single sample in a study of regulatory T cells in long-lasting Graves disease. Via MiXCR, TCRdb re-called the multiplex PCR reads, giving one row per CDR3 protein. This table holds roughly 420,000 distinct CDR3 sequences, around a sixth found once. Sequencing used peripheral blood mononuclear cells (PBMCs), obtained at new diagnosis, from a patient treated with antithyroid drugs. These receptors all come from a female donor with Graves disease. Each CDR3 is given with its conserved first and last residue. Each record gives: V gene, CDR3 length, J gene, clone size, D gene, CDR3 DNA, CDR3 protein. A D gene is named only where the DNA matches it firmly. Size is stated for part of the rows, as once, few or many counts, or as a class when the clone is expanded.

v_call: TRBV27
cdr3_length: 18
j_call: TRBJ1-5
clone_size: many
d_call: TRBD1
cdr3_nt: TGTGCCAGCAGCTCTGGACAGGGGGTCCCTCTGAGCAATCAGCCCCAGCATTTT
cdr3_aa: CASSSGQGVPLSNQPQHF

v_call: TRBV24-1
cdr3_length: 15
j_call: TRBJ2-7
clone_size: many
d_call: TRBD1
cdr3_nt: TGTGCCACCAGTGATTCGGGACAGGGAGACTACGAGCAGTACTTC
cdr3_aa: CATSDSGQGDYEQYF

v_call: TRBV12-3/TRBV12-4
cdr3_length: 13
j_call: TRBJ1-2
clone_size: many
d_call: TRBD1
cdr3_nt: TGTGCCAGCAGTTTTGCGACAGGGGATCGCTACACCTTC
cdr3_aa: CASSFATGDRYTF

v_call: TRBV27
cdr3_length: 16
j_call: TRBJ2-1
clone_size: many
d_call: TRBD1
cdr3_nt: TGTGCCAGCAGTTTATATGGGACAGGGATATACAATGAGCAGTTCTTC
cdr3_aa: CASSLYGTGIYNEQFF

v_call: TRBV30
cdr3_length: 13
j_call: TRBJ2-3
clone_size: many
d_call: .
cdr3_nt: TGTGCCTGGAGTTTTACCGACACAGATACGCAGTATTTT
cdr3_aa: CAWSFTDTDTQYF

v_call: TRBV5-4
cdr3_length: 18
j_call: TRBJ1-2
clone_size: .
d_call: TRBD1
cdr3_nt: TGTGCCAGCAGCTTGGCCCGACCAAACAGGGGGCGCGCCTATGGCTACACCTTC
cdr3_aa: CASSLARPNRGRAYGYTF

v_call: TRBV27
cdr3_length: 14
j_call: TRBJ2-7
clone_size: many
d_call: .
cdr3_nt: TGTGCCAGCAGTTTATCCTCACGGGTCTACGAGCAGTACTTC
cdr3_aa: CASSLSSRVYEQYF

v_call: TRBV28
cdr3_length: 14
j_call: TRBJ2-3
clone_size: many
d_call: .
cdr3_nt: TGTGCCAGCAATAGACCTACTAGCACAGATACGCAGTATTTT
cdr3_aa: CASNRPTSTDTQYF

v_call: TRBV12-3/TRBV12-4
cdr3_length: 12
j_call: TRBJ1-4
clone_size: many
d_call: .
cdr3_nt: TGTGCCAGCAGTCCGACAGTCGCGGAACTGTTTTTT
cdr3_aa: CASSPTVAELFF

v_call: TRBV27
cdr3_length: 15
j_call: TRBJ2-7
clone_size: few
d_call: TRBD2
cdr3_nt: TGTGCCAGCAGTCCAAAGCGGGAGGTCCTCTACGAGCAGTACTTC
cdr3_aa: CASSPKREVLYEQYF

v_call: TRBV20-1
cdr3_length: 17
j_call: TRBJ1-5
clone_size: .
d_call: .
cdr3_nt: TGCAGTGCTAGAGCCCTTCAAGGGGCAGGGCGCGATCAGCCCCAGCATTTT
cdr3_aa: CSARALQGAGRDQPQHF

v_call: TRBV7-9
cdr3_length: 17
j_call: TRBJ2-3
clone_size: many
d_call: TRBD1
cdr3_nt: TGTGCCAGCAGCTACGCCACGGGGACAGCTAGCACAGATACGCAGTATTTT
cdr3_aa: CASSYATGTASTDTQYF

v_call: TRBV9
cdr3_length: 14
j_call: TRBJ2-5
clone_size: many
d_call: .
cdr3_nt: TGTGCCAGCAGCGTAGGAAACAGCAAAGAGACCCAGTACTTC
cdr3_aa: CASSVGNSKETQYF

v_call: TRBV29-1
cdr3_length: 17
j_call: TRBJ2-1
clone_size: once
d_call: TRBD2
cdr3_nt: TGCAGCGTTGCGGGGCGGGACACTAGCGGGAGGGCCAATGAGCAGTTCTTC
cdr3_aa: CSVAGRDTSGRANEQFF

v_call: TRBV5-1
cdr3_length: 14
j_call: TRBJ1-2
clone_size: .
d_call: .
cdr3_nt: TGCGCCAGCAGCCCGGGACATTTAGATATCGGCTACACCTTC
cdr3_aa: CASSPGHLDIGYTF

v_call: TRBV20-1
cdr3_length: 15
j_call: TRBJ2-2
clone_size: .
d_call: .
cdr3_nt: TGCAGTGCTAGAGCCCCGGGCCCCAACACCGGGGAGCTGTTTTTT
cdr3_aa: CSARAPGPNTGELFF

v_call: TRBV12-5
cdr3_length: 13
j_call: TRBJ2-1
clone_size: many
d_call: .
cdr3_nt: TGTGCAAGCTTTGGACTGTCATACAATGAGCAGTTCTTC
cdr3_aa: CASFGLSYNEQFF

v_call: TRBV13
cdr3_length: 17
j_call: TRBJ1-1
clone_size: few
d_call: .
cdr3_nt: TGTGCCAGCAGCTTACCGTCAGGGGATGTCCCGAACACTGAAGCTTTCTTT
cdr3_aa: CASSLPSGDVPNTEAFF

v_call: TRBV13
cdr3_length: 16
j_call: TRBJ1-2
clone_size: many
d_call: .
cdr3_nt: TGTGCCAGCAGCCAAAGAACAGGGCCACAACTCTATGGCTACACCTTC
cdr3_aa: CASSQRTGPQLYGYTF

v_call: TRBV28
cdr3_length: 15
j_call: TRBJ1-1
clone_size: few
d_call: TRBD1
cdr3_nt: TGTGCCAGCACCCTACCGGGACAGGGGTACACTGAAGCTTTCTTT
cdr3_aa: CASTLPGQGYTEAFF